The rows below give T cell receptor beta chains drawn from one sample of a study of blood T cells in healthy people across ages. In TCRdb, the 5' RACE reads were re-called with MiXCR into one record per CDR3 protein. The table lists approximately 900,000 distinct CDR3 sequences, 29% of them singletons. This sample was shared with a second study, whose subject was T cells of mothers and their children.

The sequenced material came from blood. These receptors originate from a woman in her 40s in good health. The CDR3 runs from the conserved cysteine through the conserved F or W. D genes are given only for firm matches. Only part of the rows carry a size: once, few, many, or a class if the clone is expanded.

V,J,D,size,DNA,CDR3
TRBV12-3/TRBV12-4,TRBJ2-1,TRBD2,many,TGTGCCAGCAGGGAAGCGGGGGTCTACAATGAGCAGTTCTTC,CASREAGVYNEQFF
TRBV7-6,TRBJ1-1,NA,many,TGTGCCAGCAGCTTAGGGACAGTGACTGAAGCTTTCTTT,CASSLGTVTEAFF
TRBV20-1,TRBJ2-2,NA,NA,TGCAGTGCGTCCGGGACCACCACCGGGGAGCTGTTTTTT,CSASGTTTGELFF
TRBV2,TRBJ2-7,NA,NA,TGTGCCAGCATAGGGTCCTACGAGCAGTACTTC,CASIGSYEQYF
TRBV27,TRBJ2-1,TRBD2,NA,TGTGCCAGCAGAGAGCGGGGGGGGCCGGGGAATGAGCAGTTCTTC,CASRERGGPGNEQFF
TRBV25-1,TRBJ2-5,NA,NA,TGTGCCAGCAGTGAATCCCCCCCCATGACCCAGTACTTC,CASSESPPMTQYF
TRBV28,TRBJ1-2,TRBD1,NA,TGTGCCAGCAGTTTCGGTCAACAGGGGGCGAGGGGCTACACCTTC,CASSFGQQGARGYTF
TRBV7-9,TRBJ1-5,NA,NA,TGTGCCAGCAGCTCCCCCGGGAAGCAGCCCCAGCATTTT,CASSSPGKQPQHF
TRBV9,TRBJ1-1,NA,few,TGTGCCACCGCGAAGGACCTGAACACTGAAGCTTTCTTT,CATAKDLNTEAFF
TRBV5-6,TRBJ2-2,TRBD1,once,TGTGCCAGCAGCGCGACCGGGACAGGGAGGGCCGGGGAGCTGTTTTTT,CASSATGTGRAGELFF
TRBV20-1,TRBJ1-5,NA,few,TGCAGTGCTAGATCCCGATCCCGCCCCAATCAGCCCCAGCATTTT,CSARSRSRPNQPQHF
TRBV2,TRBJ1-2,TRBD1,few,TGTGCCAGCAGTTTGGGACAGGGGAGTGAAGGCTACACCTTC,CASSLGQGSEGYTF
TRBV3-1,TRBJ2-7,NA,few,TGTGCCAGCGGCGAGACACTTTACGAGCAGTACTTC,CASGETLYEQYF
TRBV7-2,TRBJ2-3,NA,NA,TGTGCCAGCAGCTTCTCCCTAGGCACAGATACGCAGTATTTT,CASSFSLGTDTQYF
TRBV7-9,TRBJ1-1,TRBD1,many,TGTGCCAGCAGCCTAGGGACAGCCACTGAAGCTTTCTTT,CASSLGTATEAFF
TRBV4-3,TRBJ2-1,NA,few,TGCGCCAGCAGCCAAGGGCAGGGGGGATACAATGAGCAGTTCTTC,CASSQGQGGYNEQFF
TRBV20-1,TRBJ2-3,NA,many,TGCAGTGCTAGAGGCGTTGGGAGCACAGATACGCAGTATTTT,CSARGVGSTDTQYF
TRBV6-4,TRBJ2-7,NA,few,TGTGCCAGCAGTGACTCGAAAAGGGACCCCGCCTACGAGCAGTACTTC,CASSDSKRDPAYEQYF
TRBV7-3,TRBJ2-1,NA,few,TGTGCCAGCAGGTCGCGGACCCTCAATGAGCAGTTCTTC,CASRSRTLNEQFF
TRBV5-4,TRBJ2-5,NA,NA,TGTGCCGGCACGGCTAAAAGCGCCCAAGAGACCCAGTACTTC,CAGTAKSAQETQYF
TRBV9,TRBJ2-5,TRBD1,few,TGTGCCAGCAGCGAGGACCCCGGGACAGGGGAAGGGCAGTACTTC,CASSEDPGTGEGQYF
TRBV4-1,TRBJ2-1,NA,NA,TGCGCCAGCAGCCAAGAAGGCGCTAGCGTGTATGAGCAGTTCTTC,CASSQEGASVYEQFF
TRBV6-6,TRBJ2-2,NA,few,TGTGCCAGCAGTTACCTGCCGTCCGGCGGGACCGGGGAGCTGTTTTTT,CASSYLPSGGTGELFF
TRBV5-1,TRBJ2-7,TRBD2,NA,TGCGCCAGCAGCTTGGCTTCTAGCGGGGCTGACTACGAGCAGTACTTC,CASSLASSGADYEQYF
TRBV28,TRBJ2-7,NA,NA,TGTGCTAGCAGTTTAATGAGGGGGGCAGGTGAGATCCAGTACTTC,CASSLMRGAGEIQYF
TRBV4-2,TRBJ2-1,TRBD1,NA,TGTGCCAGCAGCCGACAGGGGGGCCCTCAATACAATGAGCAGTTCTTC,CASSRQGGPQYNEQFF
TRBV7-7,TRBJ2-1,NA,NA,TGTGCTAGCAGCTTACAGGTCGGTTATGAGCAGTTCTTC,CASSLQVGYEQFF
TRBV3-1,TRBJ2-7,NA,few,TGTGCCAGCAGCCATCTGGCGGATAGCTCCTACGAGCAGTACTTC,CASSHLADSSYEQYF
TRBV29-1,TRBJ1-2,NA,NA,TGCAGCGTTCGCAGCAGCCACTATGGCTACACCTTC,CSVRSSHYGYTF
TRBV20-1,TRBJ1-2,NA,many,TGCAGTGCCCAAGGGGGGGCTAACTATGGCTACACCTTC,CSAQGGANYGYTF
TRBV28,TRBJ2-3,TRBD2,NA,TGTGCCAGCAGTCCAGCCGGGACTAGCGGAACTGGTACGCAGTATTTT,CASSPAGTSGTGTQYF
TRBV5-1,TRBJ2-7,NA,NA,TGCGCCAGCAGCTTCCCCGCCGGGGGTATCTACGAGCAGTACTTC,CASSFPAGGIYEQYF
TRBV15,TRBJ2-5,NA,NA,TGTGTCACCAGCCCACGGGGATCCCATGTCCCAGAGACCCAGTACTTC,CVTSPRGSHVPETQYF
TRBV12-3/TRBV12-4,TRBJ2-7,NA,NA,TGTGCCAGCAGCCCGGACGGATTCGAGCAGTACTTC,CASSPDGFEQYF
TRBV11-2,TRBJ2-1,TRBD2,NA,TGTGCCAGCAGCTTAGTGGGAGTCCGGGGACCTGGGACTAGCGGGAGAGTAGATGAGCAGTTCTTC,CASSLVGVRGPGTSGRVDEQFF
TRBV19,TRBJ2-7,NA,NA,TGTGCCAGTAGTATCTCGGCCAAACTCATACCCGAGCAGTACTTC,CASSISAKLIPEQYF
TRBV27,TRBJ1-5,NA,NA,TGTGCCAGCAGTTTTTGGCGAGATCAGCCCCAGCATTTT,CASSFWRDQPQHF
TRBV7-9,TRBJ1-5,NA,few,TGTGCCAGCAGCTTAGATCTTCCAGGGTTGCGGCAGCCCCAGCATTTT,CASSLDLPGLRQPQHF
TRBV5-3,TRBJ2-1,NA,NA,TGTGCCAGAAGGATGCGGAGGGGGGGCCCCTACAATGAGCAGTTCTTC,CARRMRRGGPYNEQFF
TRBV5-1,TRBJ1-1,TRBD1,few,TGCGCCAGCAGCTACCGGGACAGGGGTGGAGGAACTGAAGCTTTCTTT,CASSYRDRGGGTEAFF
TRBV20-1,TRBJ1-2,NA,once,TGCAGTGCTAGAGACGGACAAAGGTCTTGCAGTGGCTACACCTTC,CSARDGQRSCSGYTF
TRBV24-1,TRBJ2-7,NA,many,TGTGCCACCAGTCTAAAGCCCCTCTCCTACGAGCAGTACTTC,CATSLKPLSYEQYF
TRBV24-1,TRBJ2-1,NA,many,TGTGCCACCGGGGGAGCCTCCTACAATGAGCAGTTCTTC,CATGGASYNEQFF
TRBV5-1,TRBJ2-3,NA,NA,TGCGCCAGCAGCCCCGTTTTCGAGTCCCGAGGAACTTATACGCAGTATTTT,CASSPVFESRGTYTQYF
TRBV6-6,TRBJ2-1,TRBD2,many,TGTGCCAGCAGTTACGGGCGGGGGGGGAAGAATGAGCAGTTCTTC,CASSYGRGGKNEQFF
TRBV11-2,TRBJ2-1,NA,NA,TGTGCCAGCAGCCCGCCTGCTGTAGCGTACGCCGTCAATGAGCAGTTCTTC,CASSPPAVAYAVNEQFF
TRBV12-3/TRBV12-4,TRBJ2-5,NA,many,TGTGCCAGCAGCCGAGAGTACCAAGAGACCCAGTACTTC,CASSREYQETQYF
TRBV29-1,TRBJ1-2,NA,many,TGCAGCGTTGGGTTCGGAGTTACGGGCTACACCTTC,CSVGFGVTGYTF
TRBV5-1,TRBJ2-3,TRBD2,few,TGCGCCAGCAGCAAAGCGGGGGGGAGCACAGATACGCAGTATTTT,CASSKAGGSTDTQYF
TRBV20-1,TRBJ1-2,NA,NA,TGCAGTGCTAGCGCGGGAATTAACTATGGCTACACCTTC,CSASAGINYGYTF
TRBV27,TRBJ1-6,TRBD1,NA,TGTGCCAGCACCTTGGCCGGGACAGGGAGATCACCCCTCCACTTT,CASTLAGTGRSPLHF
TRBV5-6,TRBJ1-5,NA,NA,TGTGCCAGCAGCTGGGAAGGGGATTATCAGCCCCAGCATTTT,CASSWEGDYQPQHF